These T cell receptor beta chains were read from a single sample in a study of vaccination and CD4 T cells after COVID-19. Antigen specificity for these receptors is unknown. From the PCR reads, TCRdb called clonotypes with MiXCR, one entry per CDR3 protein. Of under 20,000 distinct CDR3 sequences in the sample, approximately 63% were seen once. The sequenced sample was CD4+ T cells from blood, cultured in vitro. These receptors were obtained from a human donor who had recovered from COVID-19. CDR3s include the opening cysteine and the closing phenylalanine or tryptophan. A D gene is named only where the DNA matches it firmly. The size entry is marked missing in some rows and otherwise reads once, few, many or a size class.

>TRBJ2-2|once|.|TRBV28
TGTGCCAGCAGAGCAGGGGGGGTTCTGTTTTTT
CASRAGGVLFF
>TRBJ2-3|.|.|TRBV15
TGTGCCACCAGCAGAGGGACAGGCACAGATACGCAGTATTTT
CATSRGTGTDTQYF
>TRBJ2-2|.|.|TRBV18
TGTGCCAGCTCACCAGCGACATCGAACACCGGGGAGCTGTTTTTT
CASSPATSNTGELFF
>TRBJ2-1|.|.|TRBV14
TGTGCCAGCAGCCGGGCGGAAAGCTCCTACAATGAGCAGTTCTTC
CASSRAESSYNEQFF
>TRBJ1-5|.|.|TRBV28
TGTGCCAGCACCCCCAGGGACTACTATAGCAATCAGCCCCAGCATTTT
CASTPRDYYSNQPQHF
>TRBJ1-6|.|TRBD1|TRBV6-1
TGTGCCAGCAGCTCCCCCGGACAGGGCCATAATTCACCCCTCCACTTT
CASSSPGQGHNSPLHF
>TRBJ2-3|.|.|TRBV20-1
TGCAGTGCTAATCCCGGGACCTCACGCACAGATACGCAGTATTTT
CSANPGTSRTDTQYF
>TRBJ1-3|.|TRBD1|TRBV11-2
TGTGCCAGCAGCCCGTGGACAGGCGGCTCTGGAAACCCCATATATTTT
CASSPWTGGSGNPIYF
>TRBJ2-3|.|.|TRBV20-1
TGCAGTGCTAGTTTTGCTAGTACAGGGAGTCTCACAGATACGCAGTATTTT
CSASFASTGSLTDTQYF
>TRBJ2-3|.|TRBD2|TRBV2
TGTTCCACGCGGGAGGCACCAGCAGATACGCAGTATTTT
CSTREAPADTQYF
>TRBJ1-2|.|.|TRBV27
TGTGCCAGCAGCGACCCTCCTCGCACAGGGTCCCAATATGGCTGCACCTTC
CASSDPPRTGSQYGCTF
>TRBJ2-5|.|.|TRBV27
TGTGCCAGCAGTTTAACCCCGGGACTTCTACGGCAAGAGACCCAGTACTTC
CASSLTPGLLRQETQYF
>TRBJ2-7|.|TRBD1|TRBV6-2/TRBV6-3
TGTGCCAGCAGAACACAGGGGGCCGCGGGCGAGCAGTACTTC
CASRTQGAAGEQYF
>TRBJ1-1|.|.|TRBV7-2
TGTGCCAGCAGCCTGGGGTCGTTGAACACTGAAGCTTTCTTT
CASSLGSLNTEAFF
>TRBJ2-5|.|TRBD2|TRBV28
TGTGCCAGCAGCGTACTAGCGGGAGTGGAGACCCAGTACTTC
CASSVLAGVETQYF
>TRBJ2-3|.|.|TRBV5-1
TGCGCCAGCAGCTTGAGGAACACAGATACGCAGTATTTT
CASSLRNTDTQYF
>TRBJ1-2|.|.|TRBV7-9
TGTGCCAGCAGCTTAACACAGCCGGGGGGCTACACCTTC
CASSLTQPGGYTF
>TRBJ2-3|.|.|TRBV6-1
TGTGCCAGCAAAGGGATTGACCCCGTGGCAGATACGCAGTATTTT
CASKGIDPVADTQYF
>TRBJ1-2|.|TRBD1|TRBV6-1
TGTGCCAGCAGAGAGGACAGGGTCGGTGGCTACACCTTC
CASREDRVGGYTF
>TRBJ1-3|few|.|TRBV15
TGTGCCACCAGCAGACGTCCCGGTACTGGAAACACCATATATTTT
CATSRRPGTGNTIYF
>TRBJ2-7|few|.|TRBV15
TGTGCCACCAGCAGAGGGGGGGACTCCTACGAGCAGTACTTC
CATSRGGDSYEQYF
>TRBJ1-1|few|.|TRBV28
TGTGCCAGCAGTTTGGGCAGACAAGCTTTCTTT
CASSLGRQAFF
>TRBJ1-1|.|.|TRBV20-1
TGCAGTGGGGACGTCTTCTCGGGGGCTGAAGCTTTCTTT
CSGDVFSGAEAFF
>TRBJ1-5|few|.|TRBV7-2
TGTGCCAGCAGCTCTCAACCAAGCGGCGGTCAGCCCCAGCATTTT
CASSSQPSGGQPQHF
>TRBJ2-7|.|TRBD2|TRBV11-2
TGTGCCAGCAGCTTAGAAGGTAGCGGGAGGGCCGAGCAGTACTTC
CASSLEGSGRAEQYF
>TRBJ1-5|.|.|TRBV20-1
TGCAGTGCTCGGGTCCTGGGGGCTGGGAATCAGCCCCAGCATTTT
CSARVLGAGNQPQHF
>TRBJ2-2|once|.|TRBV20-1
TGCAGTGCTGGAGGGACCACAGGAATCTCCGGGGAGCTGTTTTTT
CSAGGTTGISGELFF
>TRBJ1-5|.|.|TRBV6-1
TGTGCCAGCAGGACGACCGCCGGGGCCGGGGCGCAGCCCCAGCATTTT
CASRTTAGAGAQPQHF
>TRBJ1-5|.|.|TRBV19
TGTGCCAGTAGTATCCCCCTCGAGGGGATGCAGCCCCAGCATTTT
CASSIPLEGMQPQHF
>TRBJ2-7|once|TRBD2|TRBV30
TGTGCCTGGAGTGTCCCTACGGGAGGGCGATCCTACGAGCAGTACTTC
CAWSVPTGGRSYEQYF